A single sample gave rise to the 27 T cell receptor beta chains below, sequenced in a study of blood T cell repertoires in COVID-19. The assay was immunoSEQ multiplex PCR, and TCRdb's table has in-frame clones only and misses some. The sample has some 290,000 clones, over 85% seen once. The sample comprised PBMCs or T cells enriched from blood (not recorded which). All receptors come from a woman aged 30 to 39 who had recovered from COVID-19.

The chain is built from TRBV3-1 (or the pseudogene TRBV3-2) and TRBJ2-7, with 7 positions matching TRBD2. Unmatched junction bases numbered 3, after V lost 5 bases and J lost 2 bases. Germline CDR1 and CDR2: LGHDT and YNNKEL (reference sequence). The CDR3 is made up of 13 amino acids. As DNA, the CDR3 is TGTGCCAGCAGCACGGGACTAACCTACGAGCAGTACTTC. It specifies CASSTGLTYEQYF.

The J gene is TRBJ2-1, the V gene TRBV7-2; 9 nucleotides align to TRBD2. Germline V gene sequence: CDR1 SGHTA, CDR2 FQGNSA. The CDR3 is 14 amino acids. The trim removed 3 bases at V and 8 bases at J, leaving 5 bases unmatched. In DNA, the CDR3 is TGTGCCAGCAGCTTCTCAACTAGCGGGTATGAGCAGTTCTTC. Its protein is CASSFSTSGYEQFF. The full variable domain, in which reference TRBV7-2 and TRBJ2-1 provide the parts outside the CDR3, is GAGVSQSPSNKVTEKGKDVELRCDPISGHTALYWYRQSLGQGLEFLIYFQGNSAPDKSGLPSDRFSAERTGGSVSTLTIQRTQQEDSAVYLCASSFSTSGYEQFFGPGTRLTVL.

In this sample, this clone turned up once. The gene calls are TRBV12-3 or TRBV12-4 and TRBJ1-4; D is perhaps TRBD1 (6 bases). V gave up 6 bases and J gave up 8 bases, with 13 bases separating them. The length of the CDR3 is 13 residues. CDR3 loop: CASRGGPGEKLFF. In DNA form, the CDR3 reads TGTGCCAGCAGAGGGGGACCGGGAGAAAAACTGTTTTTT.

The CDR3 region is CASSLVRATGSIYEQYF. CDR3 in DNA: TGTGCCAGCAGCTTAGTGAGAGCGACAGGGTCTATATACGAGCAGTACTTC. The genes are TRBV7-8 and TRBJ2-7; 7 positions match TRBD1. The CDR3 has 17 amino acids. Germline-derived CDR1 and CDR2 are SGHVS and FQNEAQ. J gave up 4 bases and V 1 base, and 13 bases lay outside the gene matches. Full variable domain (outside the CDR3, taken from reference TRBV7-8 and TRBJ2-7): GAGVSQSPRYKVAKRGQDVALRCDPISGHVSLFWYQQALGQGPEFLTYFQNEAQLDKSGLPSDRFFAERPEGSVSTLKIQRTQQEDSAVYLCASSLVRATGSIYEQYFGPGTRLTVT.

The chain carries TRBV28 and TRBJ1-1; 8 bases fit TRBD1. Germline loops: CDR1 MDHEN, CDR2 SYDVKM. The ends lost 9 bases at V and 6 bases at J; junction bases unmatched: 3. CDR3 size: 11 residues. CDR3 DNA: TGTGCCAGTCAGGGGGCCCCTGAAGCTTTCTTT. Its protein is CASQGAPEAFF.

This chain links TRBV9 with TRBJ2-3; 14 bases match TRBD2. This CDR3 is 18 amino acids long. Germline lookup yields CDR1 SGDLS and CDR2 YYNGEE. Trimming at V came to 3 bases and at J to 5 bases, leaving 11 bases not matched to a gene. The CDR3 here is CASSESGTSGSGGDTQYF. CDR3 nucleotides: TGTGCCAGCAGCGAATCCGGGACTAGCGGGAGCGGCGGAGATACGCAGTATTTT.

The rearrangement uses TRBV13 and TRBJ1-5; D might be TRBD1 (5 bases). The germline V gene encodes CDR1 PRHDT and CDR2 FYEKMQ (reference sequence). The V end was cut by 0 bases, the J end by 6 bases, with 15 bases between. CDR3 length equals 16 residues. This CDR3 reads CASSLGIGQGGQPQHF. The CDR3 bases are TGTGCCAGCAGCTTAGGGATTGGGCAGGGAGGTCAGCCCCAGCATTTT.

This chain uses TRBV7-2 with TRBJ2-1; 9 positions match TRBD1. Germline CDR1 SGHTA, CDR2 FQGNSA. The trim removed 2 bases at V and 9 bases at J, leaving 8 bases unmatched. This CDR3 spans 15 amino acids. The CDR3 DNA is TGTGCCAGCAGCTTATCGCCGGGACAGGGTATTGAGCAGTTCTTC. This codes for CASSLSPGQGIEQFF. Full variable domain (rest looked up from reference TRBV7-2 and TRBJ2-1): GAGVSQSPSNKVTEKGKDVELRCDPISGHTALYWYRQSLGQGLEFLIYFQGNSAPDKSGLPSDRFSAERTGGSVSTLTIQRTQQEDSAVYLCASSLSPGQGIEQFFGPGTRLTVL.

The rearrangement uses TRBV7-2 and TRBJ2-3; tentative D call: TRBD2 (7 bases). Germline-derived CDR1 and CDR2 are SGHTA and FQGNSA. Trimming left V 5 bases short and J 0 bases short, with 18 bases between. CDR3 size: 17 residues. The chain's CDR3 is CASSPEGDSGSTDTQYF. In DNA, the CDR3 is TGTGCCAGCAGCCCCGAGGGGGATAGCGGGAGCACAGATACGCAGTATTTT.

This chain uses TRBV10-3 with TRBJ2-7; TRBD1 matches 8 bases. CDR1 is ENHRY, CDR2 SYGVKD, per germline. V shed 8 bases, J shed 5 bases, and the junction held 8 bases outside the gene matches. This CDR3 contains 13 residues. In DNA form, the CDR3 reads TGTGCCATCGGTGCACCGGACAGGGACGAGCAGTACTTC. Translated: CAIGAPDRDEQYF.

This chain connects TRBV3-1 (or the pseudogene TRBV3-2) to TRBJ2-5; 7 nucleotides line up with TRBD2. The CDR3 sequence is 19 residues long. Germline CDR1 and CDR2: LGHDT and YNNKEL (reference sequence). J was trimmed by 2 bases and V by 0 bases; bases with no gene match: 15. CDR3 region: CASSQDPPGLAANQETQYF. The CDR3, as DNA: TGTGCCAGCAGCCAAGATCCCCCTGGGCTAGCGGCAAATCAAGAGACCCAGTACTTC.

The chain joins TRBV19 to TRBJ1-4; 9 bases line up with TRBD1. Germline V gene data show CDR1 as LNHDA and CDR2 as SQIVND (reference sequence). This CDR3 spans 14 amino acids. Trimming took 6 bases from V and 8 from J; bases not matched to a gene: 7. The CDR3 bases are TGTGCCAGTAGCCTGGACAGGGGATCAGAAAAACTGTTTTTT. It specifies CASSLDRGSEKLFF.

V and J are TRBV6-4 and TRBJ2-1, with 11 bases fitting TRBD2. The CDR3 contains 16 residues. CDR1 and CDR2 (germline): MRHNA, SNTAGT. J gave up 7 bases and V 0 bases, and 5 bases lay outside the gene matches. The CDR3 DNA is TGTGCCAGCAGTGACTCGGTAGCGGGAGGGCCTAATGAGCAGTTCTTC. Protein sequence: CASSDSVAGGPNEQFF.

The chain couples TRBV30 to TRBJ1-2; 8 nucleotides line up with TRBD1. The CDR3 runs 17 residues. Germline V gives CDR1 GTSNPN, CDR2 SVGIG (reference sequence). V lost 3 bases to trimming and J lost 10 bases; unmatched junction nucleotides: 22. The CDR3 DNA follows: TGTGCCTGGAGGGACAAGACAGGGGACATCTCTATGGTTTTCTACACCTTC. This gives the protein CAWRDKTGDISMVFYTF.

CDR3 in DNA: TGTGCCAGCAGCTTAAACGCAGGGGCAGGTCAGCCCCAGCATTTT. Amino acids: CASSLNAGAGQPQHF. The chain has TRBV11-1 and TRBJ1-5, with D possibly being TRBD1 (6 bases). V shed 2 bases and J shed 6 bases, with 14 bases lying between them. CDR1 SGHAT and CDR2 FQDESV come from the germline V gene (reference sequence). CDR3 length equals 15 residues. The variable domain in full, completed from reference TRBV11-1 and TRBJ1-5, reads EAEVAQSPRYKITEKSQAVAFWCDPISGHATLYWYRQILGQGPELLVQFQDESVVDDSQLPKDRFSAERLKGVDSTLKIQPAELGDSAMYLCASSLNAGAGQPQHFGDGTRLSIL.

The CDR3 region is CASSPIAGAMNNEQFF. Here the CDR3 DNA reads TGTGCCAGCAGCCCAATAGCGGGAGCCATGAATAATGAGCAGTTCTTC. V usage is TRBV7-6 and J usage is TRBJ2-1, with 9 bases fitting TRBD2. The V gene's germline CDR1 is SGHVS and CDR2 FNYEAQ. J gave up 7 bases and V 5 bases, and 12 bases lay outside the gene matches. The length of the CDR3 is 16 residues. The entire variable domain, with the rest obtained from reference TRBV7-6 and TRBJ2-1, is as follows: GAGVSQSPRYKVTKRGQDVALRCDPISGHVSLYWYRQALGQGPEFLTYFNYEAQQDKSGLPNDRFSAERPEGSISTLTIQRTEQRDSAMYRCASSPIAGAMNNEQFFGPGTRLTVL.

This chain uses TRBV19 with TRBJ1-5, with D unclear. Per germline, CDR1 LNHDA and CDR2 SQIVND (reference sequence). The V end lost 6 bases, the J end lost 3 bases, and 15 bases lay between the germline ends. The CDR3 has 15 residues. CDR3 sequence reads: CASSLPDGANQPQHF. Written as DNA, the CDR3 is TGTGCCAGTAGCCTCCCCGACGGAGCCAATCAGCCCCAGCATTTT.

This clone was seen repeatedly, ten times or more. The chain has TRBV3-1 (or the pseudogene TRBV3-2) and TRBJ1-2; possibly TRBD1 for D (6 bases). Germline CDR1 and CDR2: LGHDT and YNNKEL (reference sequence). Trimming cost V 1 base and J 3 bases, with 15 bases left between them. This CDR3 region has 16 residues. This CDR3 reads CASSQVGRGADYGYTF. The DNA of the CDR3 is TGTGCCAGCAGCCAAGTGGGCCGGGGGGCGGACTATGGCTACACCTTC.

The rearrangement links TRBV29-1 to TRBJ2-3; 9 positions match TRBD1. CDR1 and CDR2 (germline): SQVTM, ANQGSEA. V trimming: 0 bases; J trimming: 7 bases; junction bases outside the gene matches: 8. The length of the CDR3 is 15 residues. The CDR3 coding sequence is TGCAGCGTTGAAGACCGGGACAGGGCCTTCTATACGCAGTATTTT. This gives the protein CSVEDRDRAFYTQYF.

The gene calls are TRBV27 and TRBJ1-2; weak D call: TRBD1 (6 bases). The CDR3 totals 13 residues. Germline-derived CDR1 and CDR2 are MNHEY and SMNVEV (reference sequence). V lost 2 bases to trimming and J lost 8 bases, with 12 bases between them. This CDR3 reads CASSLGGLRGYTF. The CDR3 DNA is TGTGCCAGCAGTTTAGGGGGCCTGCGGGGCTACACCTTC.

V and J are TRBV12-5 and TRBJ1-4; TRBD1 matches 7 bases. V was clipped by 0 bases and J by 7 bases; unmatched bases: 11. The CDR3 sequence is 17 residues long. Germline-derived CDR1 and CDR2 are LGHNT and FRNRAP. As DNA, the CDR3 is TGTGCTAGTGGTTTGGTAGTTACAGGCAGGGGGACTGAAAAACTGTTTTTT. Protein sequence: CASGLVVTGRGTEKLFF.

The CDR3 loop reads CASSPTPRLGEQETQYF. The CDR3 coding sequence is TGTGCCAGCAGCCCGACACCCCGACTGGGAGAACAAGAGACCCAGTACTTC. The genes are TRBV5-4 and TRBJ2-5, with D possibly TRBD2 on 5 matching bases. Trimming removed 4 bases at V and 2 bases at J, with 21 bases between. The CDR3 runs to 17 residues. CDR1 SGHNT and CDR2 YYREEE come from the germline V gene (reference sequence).

The rearrangement uses TRBV23-1 and TRBJ1-4; D gene unclear. TRBV23-1 is noted as an ORF with a role that remains uncertain. The CDR3 runs to 16 residues. V gave up 8 bases and J gave up 0 bases, with 16 bases separating them. The CDR3 sequence is CASGNIAEPTNEKLFF. DNA for the CDR3: TGCGCCAGCGGAAATATAGCAGAGCCAACTAATGAAAAACTGTTTTTT.

The chain joins TRBV27 to TRBJ2-5, with 8 positions matching TRBD2. The V segment lost 3 bases and the J segment 4 bases; nucleotides outside the gene matches: 13. The CDR3 sequence is 17 residues long. Germline CDR1 is MNHEY and CDR2 is SMNVEV (reference sequence). CDR3 coding DNA: TGTGCCAGCAGTTTCCTACCAGCGGCGGGAGGAGGAGAGACCCAGTACTTC. It yields the protein CASSFLPAAGGGETQYF.

J is TRBJ2-2 and V is TRBV6-5, with D maybe TRBD1 (6 bases). This CDR3 comprises 15 residues. The V end lost 2 bases, the J end lost 3 bases, and 10 bases lay between the germline ends. The germline V gene encodes CDR1 MNHEY and CDR2 SVGAGI. CDR3 nucleotide sequence: TGTGCCAGCAGTTACGGGGCAGGGGACACCGGGGAGCTGTTTTTT. Its translation is CASSYGAGDTGELFF.

The genes are TRBV6-5 and TRBJ2-1; D remains ambiguous. V was cut by 4 bases and J by 0 bases, with 4 bases left in between. CDR1 and CDR2 from the germline V gene are MNHEY and SVGAGI. The length of the CDR3 is 13 residues. The CDR3 DNA reads TGTGCCAGCAGTTCACACTCCTACAATGAGCAGTTCTTC. It specifies CASSSHSYNEQFF.

The CDR3 here is CASIFSFGNQPQHF. CDR3 in DNA: TGTGCCAGCATATTCAGTTTTGGCAATCAGCCCCAGCATTTT. J is TRBJ1-5 and V is TRBV28, with D uncertain. Germline V gene sequence: CDR1 MDHEN, CDR2 SYDVKM. The CDR3 covers 14 residues. Trimming removed 7 bases from V and 2 bases from J, with 12 bases in between.